This T cell receptor beta chain was captured in a study of response to subunit inactivated influenza vaccine. Regarding the study as a whole: Each seasonal flu vaccination may recruit only limited new T cells, authors suggested.

This clonotype was detected ten times or more. The antigen remains unidentified. TCRdb redid the calling of the RT-PCR reads with MiXCR, one entry per CDR3 protein. This table holds 600,000 to 700,000 distinct CDR3 sequences, around 13% found once. The V end was cut by 2 bases, the J end by 2 bases, with 7 bases between. This CDR3 has 14 residues. The clonotype comes from a man aged 50-59 years who received an inactivated influenza vaccine. Sequencing used PBMCs from blood, obtained around 15 days before vaccination. The V gene is TRBV12-3 or TRBV12-4, the J gene TRBJ2-1, with a tentative D call TRBD2 (6 bases). This chain's CDR3 is CASSLTSPYNEQFF. Written as DNA, the CDR3 is TGTGCCAGCAGTTTAACTAGCCCCTACAATGAGCAGTTCTTC.